Below, 9 T cell receptor beta chains from the same sample are listed, as sequenced in a study of patients and donors after allogeneic stem cell transplantation. TCRdb reanalysed the RT-PCR reads using MiXCR and keeps one entry per CDR3 protein. This table has tens of thousands of distinct CDR3 sequences, around 5% appearing once. The sample consisted of blood, either unsorted or a sorted T cell fraction (not recorded which). The receptors stem from a human donor who was either an allogeneic HSCT recipient or a stem cell or donor lymphocyte infusion donor (not recorded which). It is not recorded whose cells these are; they may come from a transplant donor.

In its sample, this clonotype was seen a few times. The chain joins TRBV6-1 to TRBJ2-4; 7 bases are shared with TRBD1. V lost 6 bases to trimming and J lost 13 bases; unmatched junction nucleotides: 15. Germline CDR1 is MNHNS and CDR2 is SASEGT. The CDR3 totals 14 residues. The chain's CDR3 is CASRRTRQGYMQYF. Here the CDR3 DNA reads TGTGCCAGCAGACGAACCCGACAGGGCTATATGCAGTACTTC.

Many counts were recorded for this clonotype. This chain links TRBV19 with TRBJ2-1, with TRBD2 matching over 8 bases. The germline gives CDR1 LNHDA, CDR2 SQIVND (reference sequence). The length of the CDR3 is 17 residues. J was trimmed by 8 bases and V by 0 bases; bases with no gene match: 12. This CDR3 is CASSIDVGGADEYEQFF. The DNA for the CDR3 is TGTGCCAGTAGTATAGACGTCGGGGGGGCTGACGAATATGAGCAGTTCTTC.

This clonotype was seen repeatedly, ten times or more. The V gene is TRBV30, the J gene TRBJ1-2; D is undetermined. This CDR3 spans 12 amino acids. Between the trimmed V and J ends, which lost 4 bases and 4 bases, there was a span of 10 bases. The germline CDR1 and CDR2 sequences are GTSNPN and SVGIG (reference sequence). The CDR3 DNA follows: TGTGCCTGGACCACGGAAACCTATGGCTACACCTTC. It specifies CAWTTETYGYTF.

This clonotype turned up a few times. The chain carries TRBV6-5 and TRBJ1-1; TRBD1 aligns across 9 bases. Germline CDR1 reads MNHEY; CDR2 reads SVGAGI. The CDR3 has 16 amino acids. Trimming took 2 bases from V and 5 from J; bases not matched to a gene: 9. CDR3 nucleotide sequence: TGTGCCAGCAGTTACCCCGACAGGGGGAAACAAACTGAAGCTTTCTTT. Translating it yields CASSYPDRGKQTEAFF.

The table lists this clonotype with many counts. The genes are TRBV28 and TRBJ2-7; TRBD2 agrees at 7 bases. Germline lookup yields CDR1 MDHEN and CDR2 SYDVKM. CDR3 length: 14 amino acids. Unmatched junction bases numbered 5, after V lost 3 bases and J lost 3 bases. CDR3 nucleotide sequence: TGTGCCAGCAGTTTGGCGGGGGTTTACTACGAGCAGTACTTC. Translation: CASSLAGVYYEQYF. Looking up the rest from reference TRBV28 and TRBJ2-7 gives the full variable domain: DVKVTQSSRYLVKRTGEKVFLECVQDMDHENMFWYRQDPGLGLRLIYFSYDVKMKEKGDIPEGYSVSREKKERFSLILESASTNQTSMYLCASSLAGVYYEQYFGPGTRLTVT.

This clonotype showed up many times. The genes are TRBV20-1 and TRBJ2-3, with 13 positions matching TRBD2. J was trimmed by 6 bases and V by 5 bases; bases with no gene match: 2. The germline gives CDR1 DFQATT, CDR2 SNEGSKA (reference sequence). The CDR3 length is 13 residues. CDR3 DNA sequence: TGCAGTGCTCCGACTAGCGGGAGGGATACGCAGTATTTT. This gives the protein CSAPTSGRDTQYF.

This chain joins TRBV11-1 and TRBJ1-1; 8 bases fit TRBD1. The CDR3 is 18 residues long. Per germline, CDR1 SGHAT and CDR2 FQDESV (reference sequence). V gave up 4 bases and J gave up 1 base; unmatched junction bases: 14. The CDR3 loop reads CASSSLILRQGKNTEAFF. CDR3 coding DNA: TGTGCCAGCAGCTCCCTTATACTTAGACAGGGGAAGAACACTGAAGCTTTCTTT.

This clonotype showed up many times. The V call is TRBV6-1, the J call TRBJ2-3; unclear D gene. CDR1 and CDR2 from the germline V gene are MNHNS and SASEGT. Trimming took off 2 bases at V and 4 bases at J, with 7 bases between the two ends. The CDR3 has 13 residues. The CDR3 sequence is CASSERTADTQYF. The DNA for the CDR3 is TGTGCCAGCAGTGAAAGAACAGCAGATACGCAGTATTTT.

This clonotype was found a few times. The chain is built from TRBV5-1 and TRBJ2-5; TRBD2 aligns across 10 bases. Germline assignment: CDR1 SGHRS and CDR2 YFSETQ. After removal of 2 bases from V and 2 bases from J, the junction contained 6 bases not matched to a gene. There are 16 residues in the CDR3. The CDR3 nucleotides read TGCGCCAGCAGCTTTTTTAGCGGGGGGAGTCAAGAGACCCAGTACTTC. As protein: CASSFFSGGSQETQYF.